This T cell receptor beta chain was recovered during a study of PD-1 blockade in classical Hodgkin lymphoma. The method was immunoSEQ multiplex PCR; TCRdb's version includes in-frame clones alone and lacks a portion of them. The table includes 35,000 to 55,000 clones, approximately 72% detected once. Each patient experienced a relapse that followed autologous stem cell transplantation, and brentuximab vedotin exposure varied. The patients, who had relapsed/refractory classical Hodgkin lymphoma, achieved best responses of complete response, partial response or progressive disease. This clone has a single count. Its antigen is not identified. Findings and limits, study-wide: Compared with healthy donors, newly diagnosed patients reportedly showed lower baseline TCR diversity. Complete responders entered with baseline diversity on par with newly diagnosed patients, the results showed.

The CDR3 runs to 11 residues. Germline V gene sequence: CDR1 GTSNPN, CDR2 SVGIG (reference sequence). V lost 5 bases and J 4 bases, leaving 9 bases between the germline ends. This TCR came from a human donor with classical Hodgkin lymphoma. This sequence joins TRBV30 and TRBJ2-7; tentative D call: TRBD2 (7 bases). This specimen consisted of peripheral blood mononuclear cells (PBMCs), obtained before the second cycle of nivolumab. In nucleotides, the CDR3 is TGTGCCTGGGGGAGGGGGTACGAGCAGTACTTC. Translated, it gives CAWGRGYEQYF.